The 11 T cell receptor beta chains given below trace back to one sample, sequenced in a study of blood T cell repertoires in COVID-19. Assay used: immunoSEQ multiplex PCR; TCRdb lists only in-frame clones, some missing. The data contain about 350,000 clones, about nine tenths of them singletons. Input material: PBMCs or T cells enriched from blood (not recorded which). These receptors originate from a woman between 25 and 40 years old who had been exposed to COVID-19.

V and J are TRBV5-6 and TRBJ2-1; the D is unclear. Looked up from germline, CDR1 is SGHDT and CDR2 is YYEEEE. This CDR3 spans 15 amino acids. V lost 1 base and J lost 3, with 11 bases in between. The CDR3 sequence is CASSLKREHYNEQFF. The CDR3 DNA sequence: TGTGCCAGCAGCTTGAAACGAGAGCACTACAATGAGCAGTTCTTC.

The rearrangement uses TRBV5-1 and TRBJ1-1; a weak D match, TRBD1 (5 bases). The CDR3 extends over 14 amino acids. The germline CDR1 and CDR2 sequences are SGHRS and YFSETQ. The ends were cut back, 6 bases at V and 0 bases at J, with 12 bases in the middle. The CDR3 DNA sequence: TGCGCCAGCACCTCAGGGCCGTTGAACACTGAAGCTTTCTTT. It encodes CASTSGPLNTEAFF.

The chain joins TRBV14 to TRBJ1-3; unclear D gene. The germline V gene encodes CDR1 SGHDN and CDR2 FVKESK. CDR3 size: 13 residues. V was shortened by 1 base and J by 7 bases, with 8 bases between the two germline ends. CDR3: CASSQGSRNTIYF. CDR3 DNA sequence: TGTGCCAGCAGCCAAGGATCCCGGAACACCATATATTTT.

V usage is TRBV2 and J usage is TRBJ2-2; D uncertain. CDR1 is SNHLY, CDR2 FYNNEI, per germline. This CDR3 is 14 amino acids long. V lost 6 bases, J lost 6 bases, and 14 bases lay in between. CDR3 loop: CASRAVVLSGELFF. DNA for the CDR3: TGTGCCAGCAGGGCGGTAGTGCTTTCCGGGGAGCTGTTTTTT.

This clone was observed a handful of times. The chain combines TRBV29-1 with TRBJ2-7; 7 bases map to TRBD1. The germline V gene has CDR1 SQVTM and CDR2 ANQGSEA. The CDR3 runs to 13 residues. V dropped 2 bases and J dropped 2; count of bases not matched to a gene: 3. CDR3 DNA: TGCAGCGTTGAAACAGGGGATACCTACGAGCAGTACTTC. Translated, it gives CSVETGDTYEQYF.

The J gene is TRBJ2-7, the V gene TRBV10-3, with a possible D match to TRBD2 (6 bases). V lost 0 bases, J lost 5 bases, and 14 bases lay in between. This CDR3 comprises 15 residues. Germline CDR1 and CDR2: ENHRY and SYGVKD. Here the CDR3 reads CAISESRPGLNEQYF. The CDR3 DNA reads TGTGCCATCAGTGAGTCACGACCGGGACTCAACGAGCAGTACTTC.

V usage is TRBV7-3 and J usage is TRBJ2-1, with D maybe TRBD2 (6 bases). From germline, CDR1 is SGHTA and CDR2 FQGTGA. This CDR3 has 16 residues. V lost 5 bases and J 0 bases, leaving 14 bases between the germline ends. DNA of the CDR3: TGTGCCAGCAGCCAGTCGGGACTGAGCTCCTACAATGAGCAGTTCTTC. Translated: CASSQSGLSSYNEQFF.

This chain uses TRBV19 with TRBJ2-1; 14 bases match TRBD2. Germline V lookup: CDR1 LNHDA, CDR2 SQIVND (reference sequence). The V gene end was trimmed by 9 bases and the J gene end by 5 bases; junction bases not matched to a gene: 18. This CDR3 is built from 19 residues. CDR3 coding DNA: TGTGCCAGCCACCGGGGACTAGCGGGAGCACACGTCCGGAACAATGAGCAGTTCTTC. This encodes CASHRGLAGAHVRNNEQFF.

The rearrangement joins TRBV7-2 to TRBJ2-5, with 8 nucleotides matching TRBD2. Trimming took 2 bases from V and 4 from J; bases not matched to a gene: 3. The CDR3 has 14 residues. The germline gives CDR1 SGHTA, CDR2 FQGNSA. As DNA, the CDR3 is TGTGCCAGCAGCTTATCCGCGGGAGGAGAGACCCAGTACTTC. It encodes CASSLSAGGETQYF.

The chain is built from TRBV29-1 and TRBJ1-1; D call uncertain. CDR1 and CDR2 (germline): SQVTM, ANQGSEA. The V end was cut by 6 bases, the J end by 3 bases, with 14 bases between. This CDR3 contains 13 residues. Here the CDR3 reads CSVTTRKDTEAFF. CDR3 sequence (DNA): TGCAGCGTAACTACTCGAAAGGACACTGAAGCTTTCTTT.

V and J are TRBV5-1 and TRBJ2-1, with 7 bases that match TRBD1. V trimming: 0 bases; J trimming: 8 bases; junction bases outside the gene matches: 5. There are 14 residues in the CDR3. Per the germline V gene, CDR1 is SGHRS and CDR2 is YFSETQ. CDR3 amino acids: CASSLGQGVDEQFF. The CDR3 DNA sequence: TGCGCCAGCAGCTTGGGACAGGGAGTCGATGAGCAGTTCTTC.